The 21 T cell receptor beta chains below all came from one sample that was sequenced in a study of T cell changes during pregnancy in multiple sclerosis. The assay was immunoSEQ multiplex PCR, and TCRdb's table has in-frame clones only and misses some. The table shows about 38,000 clones, with around 90% occurring only once. The sample was CD8+ T cells from peripheral blood mononuclear cells, taken after pregnancy. The receptors were sampled from a female donor with multiple sclerosis, enrolled in a pregnancy study.

The gene calls are TRBV27 and TRBJ2-1; perhaps TRBD1 as D (6 bases). Per the germline V gene, CDR1 is MNHEY and CDR2 is SMNVEV (reference sequence). This CDR3 comprises 17 residues. V shed 8 bases and J shed 4 bases, with 24 bases lying between them. CDR3 region: CASGTVKTGLFYNEQFF. CDR3 in DNA: TGTGCCAGCGGAACTGTAAAGACAGGCCTTTTTTACAATGAGCAGTTCTTC.

V and J are TRBV9 and TRBJ2-5; 12 bases align to TRBD2. The CDR3 extends over 14 amino acids. With 4 bases clipped from V and 5 bases from J, the junction kept 3 bases outside the gene matches. Per the germline V gene, CDR1 is SGDLS and CDR2 is YYNGEE. CDR3 residues: CASSPSGGAETQYF. In DNA, the CDR3 is TGTGCCAGCAGCCCTAGCGGGGGGGCGGAGACCCAGTACTTC.

The DNA of the CDR3 is TGTGCCACCAAAGGGAGTCACGAGCAGTACTTC. This codes for CATKGSHEQYF. J is TRBJ2-7 and V is TRBV6-5; D might be TRBD2 (5 bases). Germline loops: CDR1 MNHEY, CDR2 SVGAGI. V lost 10 bases, J lost 5 bases, and 12 bases lay in between. The CDR3 totals 11 residues.

V is TRBV5-4 and J is TRBJ1-2; 7 bases agree with TRBD1. V was clipped by 2 bases and J by 7 bases; unmatched bases: 14. Germline V gives CDR1 SGHNT, CDR2 YYREEE (reference sequence). The CDR3 spans 16 residues. The CDR3 DNA reads as TGTGCCAGCAGCTTTGGGGACAGCGCCGGTTGGGGTGGCTACACCTTC. This gives the protein CASSFGDSAGWGGYTF.

The chain couples TRBV6-1 to TRBJ1-5; no firm D call. Germline CDR1 reads MNHNS; CDR2 reads SASEGT. The ends were cut back, 2 bases at V and 2 bases at J, with 10 bases in the middle. This CDR3 is built from 15 residues. DNA of the CDR3: TGTGCCAGCAGTGAATTACGGGTTCGCAATCAGCCCCAGCATTTT. Translated: CASSELRVRNQPQHF.

The chain links TRBV9 to TRBJ1-4; D not resolved. Germline values: CDR1 SGDLS, CDR2 YYNGEE. Trimming stripped 3 bases from V and 11 bases from J, with 23 bases between. The CDR3 has 16 amino acids. CDR3 DNA: TGTGCCAGCAGCGAAGATGAGAACGGGGTGAACGGTAAACTGTTTTTT. Residues: CASSEDENGVNGKLFF.

This sequence joins TRBV2 and TRBJ1-4; 9 bases are a match to TRBD1. The CDR3 has 16 residues. V lost 7 bases, J lost 2 bases, and 8 bases stayed unmatched. Germline V gives CDR1 SNHLY, CDR2 FYNNEI. The CDR3 nucleotides are TGTGCCAGCAATGACAGGGGGATCCCTACTAATGAAAAACTGTTTTTT. This encodes CASNDRGIPTNEKLFF.

The chain employs TRBV27 and TRBJ1-5; 9 bases line up with TRBD1. The CDR3 loop spans 14 amino acids. The V and J ends lost 5 bases and 6 bases, in that order; junction bases with no gene match: 5. Germline lookup yields CDR1 MNHEY and CDR2 SMNVEV (reference sequence). As DNA, the CDR3 is TGTGCCAGCAGTCCGGGACAGGGCGGTCAGCCCCAGCATTTT. It yields the protein CASSPGQGGQPQHF.

The gene calls are TRBV6-5 and TRBJ1-2, with 7 positions matching TRBD1. Per germline, CDR1 MNHEY and CDR2 SVGAGI. This CDR3 has 15 amino acids. Trimming removed 1 base from V and 3 bases from J; junction bases left unmatched: 5. As DNA, the CDR3 is TGTGCCAGCAGTTACTTGACAGGGCACGACTATGGCTACACCTTC. This encodes CASSYLTGHDYGYTF.

This chain joins TRBV28 and TRBJ1-5, with 7 bases lining up with TRBD1. V trimming: 1 base; J trimming: 7 bases; junction bases outside the gene matches: 7. Germline V gene sequence: CDR1 MDHEN, CDR2 SYDVKM. This CDR3 has 15 amino acids. CDR3 protein: CASSLYRGAGQPQHF. CDR3 in DNA: TGTGCCAGCAGTTTATACAGGGGCGCGGGACAGCCCCAGCATTTT.

The chain uses TRBV28 and TRBJ1-5; TRBD1 agrees at 7 bases. Germline loops: CDR1 MDHEN, CDR2 SYDVKM. J gave up 4 bases and V 5 bases, and 5 bases lay outside the gene matches. The CDR3 covers 14 residues. CDR3 sequence reads: CASSHLQGNQPQHF. In DNA form, the CDR3 reads TGTGCCAGCAGTCACTTACAGGGGAATCAGCCCCAGCATTTT.

The J gene is TRBJ1-4, the V gene TRBV5-6; D gene ambiguous. Germline-derived CDR1 and CDR2 are SGHDT and YYEEEE. Between the trimmed V and J ends, which lost 4 bases and 3 bases, there was a span of 13 bases. The CDR3 length is 15 residues. The CDR3 DNA sequence: TGTGCCAGCAGCGCCAGACAACACTCTAATGAAAAACTGTTTTTT. Protein product: CASSARQHSNEKLFF.

This clone was counted once. The chain joins TRBV9 to TRBJ2-1, with D possibly matching TRBD1 (6 bases). Per germline, CDR1 SGDLS and CDR2 YYNGEE. CDR3 size: 13 residues. V shed 4 bases and J shed 4 bases, with 9 bases lying between them. In DNA, the CDR3 is TGTGCCAGCAGCCCTCAGGGGTACAATGAGCAGTTCTTC. This codes for CASSPQGYNEQFF. Drawing the rest from reference TRBV9 and TRBJ2-1, the complete variable domain is DSGVTQTPKHLITATGQRVTLRCSPRSGDLSVYWYQQSLDQGLQFLIQYYNGEERAKGNILERFSAQQFPDLHSELNLSSLELGDSALYFCASSPQGYNEQFFGPGTRLTVL.

A single count supports this clone. This chain links TRBV29-1 with TRBJ1-5; 11 positions agree with TRBD1. This CDR3 has 16 amino acids. Germline CDR1 and CDR2: SQVTM and ANQGSEA. Germline trimming cut 2 bases from V and 7 bases from J; bases unmatched to any gene: 10. This chain's CDR3 is CSVEMWGQGEEQPQHF. CDR3 nucleotides: TGCAGCGTTGAAATGTGGGGACAGGGGGAAGAGCAGCCCCAGCATTTT.

This clone was picked up a small number of times. CDR3 nucleotides: TGTGCCAGTCAGGGGAGTTACAATGAGCAGTTCTTC. Translation: CASQGSYNEQFF. V gene TRBV19 combines with J gene TRBJ2-1, with TRBD1 as a possible D gene (6 bases). The ends were cut back, 8 bases at V and 4 bases at J, with 9 bases in the middle. CDR1 and CDR2 from the germline V gene are LNHDA and SQIVND (reference sequence). CDR3 length: 12 amino acids.

The chain joins TRBV12-5 to TRBJ2-1; TRBD2 matches at 10 bases. J gave up 8 bases and V 5 bases, and 12 bases lay outside the gene matches. The CDR3 extends over 16 amino acids. The germline V gene has CDR1 LGHNT and CDR2 FRNRAP. CDR3 in amino acids: CASGLSSSGSLDEQFF. The DNA for the CDR3 is TGTGCTAGTGGTCTGTCCTCTAGCGGGAGTCTCGATGAGCAGTTCTTC.

The rearrangement uses TRBV2 and TRBJ1-1; 8 nucleotides match TRBD1. The CDR3 runs to 14 residues. The germline V gene encodes CDR1 SNHLY and CDR2 FYNNEI. Trimming at V came to 7 bases and at J to 3 bases, leaving 7 bases not matched to a gene. In DNA form, the CDR3 reads TGTGCCAGCACGGACAGGGTCAAGTACACTGAAGCTTTCTTT. Its translation: CASTDRVKYTEAFF. Full variable domain (missing parts from reference TRBV2 and TRBJ1-1): EPEVTQTPSHQVTQMGQEVILRCVPISNHLYFYWYRQILGQKVEFLVSFYNNEISEKSEIFDDQFSVERPDGSNFTLKIRSTKLEDSAMYFCASTDRVKYTEAFFGQGTRLTVV.

The chain carries TRBV6-1 and TRBJ1-5; D not resolved. V was trimmed by 2 bases and J by 8 bases, leaving 13 bases between them. Germline V lookup: CDR1 MNHNS, CDR2 SASEGT. This CDR3 comprises 14 residues. The CDR3 region is CASSEWGATEPQHF. Written as DNA, the CDR3 is TGTGCCAGCAGTGAATGGGGAGCTACGGAGCCCCAGCATTTT.

J is TRBJ2-7 and V is TRBV7-2; 8 positions match TRBD2. The CDR3 is 18 residues long. CDR1 SGHTA and CDR2 FQGNSA come from the germline V gene. With V trimmed by 4 bases and J by 0 bases, 14 bases remained unmatched. CDR3 sequence: CASSSRGTIAGFSYEQYF. The CDR3 DNA reads as TGTGCCAGCAGCTCGAGGGGGACCATAGCGGGGTTCTCCTACGAGCAGTACTTC.

This sequence joins TRBV29-1 and TRBJ2-7; 9 nucleotides match TRBD1. Unmatched junction bases numbered 3, after V lost 0 bases and J lost 3 bases. This CDR3 is 14 amino acids long. The germline V gene encodes CDR1 SQVTM and CDR2 ANQGSEA. The CDR3 DNA sequence: TGCAGCGTTGAAGATCGGGGACAGGGCTACGAGCAGTACTTC. It codes for CSVEDRGQGYEQYF.

This chain connects TRBV27 to TRBJ2-7; possible D gene TRBD2, 6 bases. Germline V gives CDR1 MNHEY, CDR2 SMNVEV (reference sequence). CDR3 size: 14 residues. The ends were cut back, 6 bases at V and 2 bases at J, with 14 bases in the middle. CDR3 sequence: CASSRPGVAYEQYF. The CDR3 region has the DNA TGTGCCAGCAGCCGCCCGGGAGTCGCCTACGAGCAGTACTTC.